A single sample is the source of the 15 T cell receptor beta chains below, sequenced in a study of graft-versus-host responses after intestinal transplantation. Noted time point: postoperative day 105 after intestinal transplantation (dayNNNN = postoperative day). Intraepithelial and lamina propria lymphocytes were released after the graft tissue was processed. Only in-frame clones appear in the TCRdb table, and some are missing; sequencing was by immunoSEQ multiplex PCR. The table lists a few thousand clones, about 87% of them singletons. Sequenced here: ileum tissue, sampled 105 days after intestinal transplantation. The receptors come from a human patient who received an intestinal transplant, so some T cells may come from the graft donor.

This clone came up a few times. This rearrangement joins TRBV18 to TRBJ1-6, with D uncertain. Germline CDR1 reads KGHSH; CDR2 reads LQKENI. The CDR3 is made up of 13 amino acids. Trimming removed 6 bases at V and 7 bases at J, with 10 bases between. The CDR3 region has the DNA TGTGCCAGCTCGAACATACAGAATTCACCCCTCCACTTT. Translating it yields CASSNIQNSPLHF.

CDR3 loop: CASSLDSTQETQYF. For the CDR3, the DNA is TGTGCCAGCAGTTTGGACTCTACCCAAGAGACCCAGTACTTC. The J gene is TRBJ2-5, the V gene TRBV28, with TRBD2 as a possible D gene (5 bases). Per germline, CDR1 MDHEN and CDR2 SYDVKM. The ends were cut back, 3 bases at V and 1 base at J, with 9 bases in the middle. The CDR3 is 14 amino acids.

The chain carries TRBV9 and TRBJ2-5, with 9 bases that match TRBD2. Germline CDR1 SGDLS, CDR2 YYNGEE. There are 16 residues in the CDR3. J gave up 5 bases and V 0 bases, and 8 bases lay outside the gene matches. Here the CDR3 reads CASSVDWAGGLETQYF. The CDR3 nucleotides are TGTGCCAGCAGCGTAGACTGGGCGGGGGGGCTGGAGACCCAGTACTTC.

The V and J genes are TRBV6-1 and TRBJ2-5; perhaps TRBD2 as D (7 bases). V gave up 1 base and J gave up 5 bases, with 14 bases separating them. The CDR3 sequence is 15 residues long. The germline gives CDR1 MNHNS, CDR2 SASEGT. The CDR3 nucleotides read TGTGCCAGCAGTGAAGAATCGGGGGGCGCGGAGACCCAGTACTTC. Residues: CASSEESGGAETQYF.

CDR3 DNA sequence: TGTGCCAGCAGTGAATCAGCAACTAATGAAAAACTGTTTTTT. Amino acids: CASSESATNEKLFF. The chain links TRBV25-1 to TRBJ1-4; D not resolved. Germline-derived CDR1 and CDR2 are MGHDK and SYGVNS. The V and J ends lost 1 base and 0 bases respectively, with 3 bases between them. The CDR3 is made up of 14 amino acids.

The chain has TRBV9 and TRBJ2-2, with TRBD1 matching 10 bases. CDR1 and CDR2 (germline): SGDLS, YYNGEE. Losses at the gene ends were 5 bases for V and 7 bases for J; bases not matched to a gene: 5. The CDR3 contains 14 residues. CDR3 sequence: CASRRDRGFGELFF. The CDR3 DNA sequence: TGTGCCAGCAGGCGGGACAGGGGATTCGGGGAGCTGTTTTTT.

The rearrangement uses TRBV9 and TRBJ1-1; 7 positions agree with TRBD1. The junction had 10 bases not matched to a gene; V was cut back by 3 bases and J by 11 bases. The CDR3 is made up of 13 amino acids. CDR1 is SGDLS and CDR2 is YYNGEE in the germline V gene. The CDR3 sequence is CASSGGQSQFAFF. CDR3 bases: TGTGCCAGCAGCGGGGGACAGAGCCAGTTTGCTTTCTTT.

About this clone: The sample contains more than one DNA sequence encoding this CDR3. For the CDR3, the DNA is TGTGCCAGCAGTGGGGTTACTAGCGGGGGGCCAGAGCAGTTCTTC. It yields the protein CASSGVTSGGPEQFF. V usage is TRBV25-1 and J usage is TRBJ2-1, with 12 nucleotides matching TRBD2. V shed 4 bases and J 10 bases; nucleotides not matched to a gene: 8. Germline V gives CDR1 MGHDK, CDR2 SYGVNS. The CDR3 runs to 15 residues.

The chain joins TRBV25-1 to TRBJ2-3, with 8 bases identical to TRBD2. The J segment lost 3 bases and the V segment lost 2 bases, leaving 7 bases of the junction unmatched. Germline values: CDR1 MGHDK, CDR2 SYGVNS. The CDR3 spans 16 residues. CDR3 protein: CASSEAREGGTDTQYF. The CDR3 nucleotides are TGTGCCAGCAGTGAAGCCCGGGAGGGCGGGACAGATACGCAGTATTTT.

This chain uses TRBV25-1 with TRBJ1-5; D gene ambiguous. Germline lookup yields CDR1 MGHDK and CDR2 SYGVNS. The CDR3 is made up of 15 amino acids. The ends were cut back, 1 base at V and 0 bases at J, with 7 bases in the middle. The CDR3 DNA reads TGTGCCAGCAGTGAATCCAAAAATAGCAATCAGCCCCAGCATTTT. The encoded protein is CASSESKNSNQPQHF.

J is TRBJ2-7 and V is TRBV5-6; 11 nucleotides line up with TRBD2. Per the germline V gene, CDR1 is SGHDT and CDR2 is YYEEEE. V trimming: 1 base; J trimming: 2 bases; junction bases outside the gene matches: 2. The CDR3 extends over 15 amino acids. CDR3 in amino acids: CASSLPGLAAYEQYF. CDR3 in DNA: TGTGCCAGCAGCTTGCCGGGACTAGCGGCCTACGAGCAGTACTTC.

This clone was seen a few times. This chain uses TRBV7-9 with TRBJ2-2; 8 bases agree with TRBD1. Germline values: CDR1 SEHNR, CDR2 FQNEAQ (reference sequence). Trimming took 4 bases from V and 5 from J; bases not matched to a gene: 9. This CDR3 has 16 residues. The CDR3 spells CASSSSDRGKTGELFF. CDR3 sequence (DNA): TGTGCCAGCAGCTCCTCTGACAGGGGCAAGACCGGGGAGCTGTTTTTT.

About this clone itself: At one boundary the junction diverges from the germline segment, which might be a read error. V is TRBV7-9 and J is TRBJ1-5, with 7 positions matching TRBD1. The CDR3 sequence is 14 residues long. CDR1 SEHNR and CDR2 FQNEAQ come from the germline V gene (reference sequence). CDR3 in amino acids: CASSLGTGNRPQHF. Here the CDR3 DNA reads TGTGCCAGCAGCTTAGGGACAGGCAATCGGCCCCAGCATTTT.

The rearrangement uses TRBV7-2 and TRBJ2-5; 11 bases align to TRBD2. TRBJ2-7 matches the DNA end more closely, so the J call is doubtful. The CDR3 covers 15 residues. Germline V lookup: CDR1 SGHTA, CDR2 FQGNSA. The CDR3, as DNA: TGTGCCAGCAGACTGACTAGCGGGGTCTCCTACGAGCAGTACTTC. Translation: CASRLTSGVSYEQYF.

The chain uses TRBV5-4 and TRBJ1-4; D gene unclear. From germline, CDR1 is SGHNT and CDR2 YYREEE (reference sequence). The CDR3 spans 10 residues. Trimming cost V 4 bases and J 5 bases, with 0 bases left between them. The CDR3 region is CASSNEKLFF. The DNA of the CDR3 is TGTGCCAGCAGCAATGAAAAACTGTTTTTT.